Listed below are T cell receptor beta chains from one sample, sequenced in a study of molecular identifiers for immune sequencing clone quantification. TCRdb recomputed calls from the PCR reads with MiXCR, one row per CDR3 protein. The sample holds 300,000 to 400,000 distinct CDR3 sequences, about 21% seen once. The sequenced sample consisted of naive CD8+ T cells from blood, with Jurkat cell RNA spiked in. Receptor source: a human donor in good health. Some libraries in this study had Jurkat cell RNA spiked in. Each CDR3 is given with its conserved first and last residue. The D gene is left open where the match is weak. Not every row has a clone size; where given, it reads once, few, many or a size class.

V gene	clone size	J gene	D gene	CDR3 protein	CDR3 DNA
TRBV4-3	NA	TRBJ2-3	NA	CASSQDIIGGTDTQYF	TGCGCCAGCAGCCAAGATATTATAGGGGGCACAGATACGCAGTATTTT
TRBV5-6	NA	TRBJ2-7	TRBD2	CASSYGLAGGHRVWEQYF	TGTGCCAGCAGCTATGGACTAGCGGGAGGGCACCGGGTCTGGGAGCAGTACTTC
TRBV20-1	many	TRBJ2-6	NA	CSAREYFSGANVLTF	TGCAGTGCTAGAGAATACTTCTCTGGGGCCAACGTCCTGACTTTC
TRBV19	many	TRBJ1-5	TRBD1	CASSKTTGGIYQPQHF	TGTGCCAGTAGTAAAACGACAGGGGGCATCTATCAGCCCCAGCATTTT
TRBV5-6	NA	TRBJ1-1	NA	CASSLVAGRGVLSTEAFF	TGTGCCAGCAGCTTGGTTGCTGGCAGGGGTGTTCTGAGCACTGAAGCTTTCTTT
TRBV5-1	many	TRBJ2-7	NA	CASSALGHSYEQYF	TGCGCCAGCAGCGCCTTGGGACATTCCTACGAGCAGTACTTC
TRBV9	many	TRBJ2-5	TRBD2	CASSVEASGGSETQYF	TGTGCCAGCAGCGTAGAGGCTAGCGGGGGGTCAGAGACCCAGTACTTC
TRBV27	NA	TRBJ1-1	TRBD1	CAGSLSGQGYVNTEAFF	TGTGCCGGCAGTTTATCCGGACAGGGTTACGTGAACACTGAAGCTTTCTTT
TRBV24-1	many	TRBJ2-3	TRBD1	CATSDLGTGTDTQYF	TGTGCCACCAGTGATCTGGGGACAGGCACAGATACGCAGTATTTT
TRBV4-1	many	TRBJ2-7	NA	CASSQEPGQFEYYEQYF	TGCGCCAGCAGCCAAGAACCCGGACAATTTGAATACTACGAGCAGTACTTC
TRBV11-2	few	TRBJ2-7	NA	CASSLDPYSYEQYF	TGTGCCAGCAGCTTAGATCCTTATTCCTACGAGCAGTACTTC
TRBV29-1	many	TRBJ2-3	TRBD1	CSVARQGATDTQYF	TGCAGCGTTGCTAGACAGGGGGCTACAGATACGCAGTATTTT
TRBV6-2/TRBV6-3	few	TRBJ2-5	TRBD2	CASSYSGLADTQDSETQYF	TGTGCCAGCAGTTACTCTGGGCTAGCGGACACCCAAGATTCGGAGACCCAGTACTTC
TRBV12-3/TRBV12-4	NA	TRBJ1-3	NA	CASTPGAPGNTIYF	TGTGCCAGCACCCCCGGGGCGCCAGGAAACACCATATATTTT
TRBV6-6	NA	TRBJ2-7	NA	CAISYAGQGEQYF	TGTGCCATCAGTTACGCCGGTCAGGGAGAGCAGTACTTC
TRBV4-3	few	TRBJ1-1	NA	CASSRTPQDTEAFF	TGCGCCAGCAGTAGGACCCCGCAGGACACTGAAGCTTTCTTT
TRBV6-5	few	TRBJ1-1	TRBD1	CASSLDRGPRAFF	TGTGCCAGCAGTTTAGACAGGGGGCCTCGAGCTTTCTTT
TRBV4-3	many	TRBJ1-1	NA	CASSQDHGVDTEAFF	TGCGCCAGCAGCCAAGATCATGGGGTTGACACTGAAGCTTTCTTT
TRBV4-3	NA	TRBJ2-3	TRBD2	CASSQELAGGPLDTQYF	TGCGCCAGCAGCCAAGAACTAGCGGGAGGGCCGCTAGATACGCAGTATTTT
TRBV4-2	many	TRBJ1-6	NA	CASSQDLVDEYNSPLHF	TGTGCCAGCAGCCAAGATCTGGTTGATGAATATAATTCACCCCTCCACTTT
TRBV4-3	NA	TRBJ2-5	TRBD2	CASSQGLAGQETQYF	TGCGCCAGCAGCCAGGGACTAGCGGGCCAAGAGACCCAGTACTTC
TRBV20-1	few	TRBJ2-2	TRBD1	CSANRGHGTGELFF	TGCAGTGCTAACAGGGGGCACGGTACCGGGGAGCTGTTTTTT
TRBV30	few	TRBJ1-1	NA	CALDGGAAEAFF	TGTGCCCTCGATGGGGGGGCCGCTGAAGCTTTCTTT
TRBV20-1	NA	TRBJ2-7	TRBD2	CSARLPTGTSSLYEQYF	TGCAGTGCTAGACTACCAACCGGGACTAGCAGTCTCTACGAGCAGTACTTC
TRBV27	many	TRBJ1-1	TRBD1	CASSDRGVDTEAFF	TGTGCCAGCAGTGACAGGGGAGTGGACACTGAAGCTTTCTTT
TRBV7-9	many	TRBJ2-4	NA	CASSSTVAKNIQYF	TGTGCCAGCAGCTCGACCGTAGCCAAAAACATTCAGTACTTC
TRBV6-2/TRBV6-3	many	TRBJ1-5	NA	CASRGLGFQPQHF	TGTGCCAGCAGAGGACTAGGGTTTCAGCCCCAGCATTTT
TRBV11-2	NA	TRBJ2-4	NA	CASSLYLGTKNIRYF	TGTGCCAGCAGCTTATATTTGGGTACCAAAAACATTCGGTACTTC
TRBV24-1	many	TRBJ2-1	TRBD2	CATAGGTYNEQFF	TGTGCCACCGCGGGGGGGACCTACAATGAGCAGTTCTTC
TRBV4-3	NA	TRBJ1-3	NA	CASSQDRGQKFSGNTIYF	TGCGCCAGCAGCCAAGATCGGGGGCAGAAGTTCTCTGGAAACACCATATATTTT
TRBV6-5	NA	TRBJ1-1	NA	CASSWALNTDAFF	TGTGCCAGCAGTTGGGCCTTGAACACTGACGCTTTCTTT
TRBV12-3/TRBV12-4	many	TRBJ2-4	NA	CASSLAGKAKNIQYF	TGTGCCAGCAGTTTAGCAGGGAAAGCCAAAAACATTCAGTACTTC
TRBV12-3/TRBV12-4	many	TRBJ2-3	NA	CASSWGAGADTQYF	TGTGCCAGCAGTTGGGGGGCTGGGGCAGATACGCAGTATTTT
TRBV20-1	NA	TRBJ1-4	NA	CSASSAATNEKLFF	TGCAGTGCTAGTTCGGCTGCAACTAATGAAAAACTGTTTTTT
TRBV4-2	many	TRBJ2-7	NA	CASSQELGTPSYEQYF	TGTGCCAGCAGCCAAGAACTGGGTACCCCCTCCTACGAGCAGTACTTC
TRBV2	many	TRBJ2-1	NA	CASSLEGSSYNEQFF	TGTGCCAGCAGTCTTGAGGGAAGCTCCTACAATGAGCAGTTCTTC
TRBV13	many	TRBJ2-5	NA	CASSQEVRGRETQYF	TGTGCCAGCAGCCAAGAGGTCCGGGGACGAGAGACCCAGTACTTC
TRBV27	NA	TRBJ1-2	NA	CASSLVAGDINYGYTF	TGTGCCAGCAGTTTAGTTGCGGGAGATATTAACTATGGCTACACCTTC
TRBV29-1	many	TRBJ2-5	TRBD2	CSVRGLADLQETQYF	TGCAGCGTCCGTGGACTAGCGGATTTACAAGAGACCCAGTACTTC
TRBV3-1	many	TRBJ2-5	NA	CATKAARQETQYF	TGTGCCACCAAAGCGGCCCGGCAAGAGACCCAGTACTTC
TRBV19	many	TRBJ1-2	TRBD1	CASNHKTGGDYGYTF	TGTGCCAGTAACCATAAGACAGGGGGCGACTATGGCTACACCTTC
TRBV3-1	many	TRBJ1-1	TRBD1	CASSQGGTGARKTEAFF	TGTGCCAGCAGCCAAGGGGGGACAGGGGCACGGAAAACTGAAGCTTTCTTT
TRBV11-3	many	TRBJ1-1	NA	CASSLRGEGPEAFF	TGTGCCAGCAGCTTGAGAGGGGAAGGGCCTGAAGCTTTCTTT
TRBV19	few	TRBJ2-2	NA	CASKRGGELFF	TGTGCCAGTAAGCGAGGCGGGGAGCTGTTTTTT
TRBV29-1	many	TRBJ1-1	NA	CSVLTYTEAFF	TGCAGCGTCCTAACGTACACTGAAGCTTTCTTT
TRBV14	few	TRBJ2-3	TRBD2	CASSLGSGRGYTQYF	TGTGCCAGCAGTCTCGGTAGCGGGAGAGGATATACGCAGTATTTT
TRBV28	many	TRBJ1-6	TRBD1	CASSLRGLRSPLHF	TGTGCCAGCAGTTTGAGGGGGCTTCGGTCACCCCTCCACTTT
TRBV7-9	many	TRBJ1-4	NA	CASSSAARDGPEKLFF	TGTGCCAGCAGCTCCGCCGCCCGGGACGGACCGGAAAAACTGTTTTTT
TRBV19	many	TRBJ1-1	NA	CASSIFGPLGSGEFEAFF	TGTGCCAGTAGTATTTTCGGTCCTTTAGGGTCAGGGGAATTCGAAGCTTTCTTT